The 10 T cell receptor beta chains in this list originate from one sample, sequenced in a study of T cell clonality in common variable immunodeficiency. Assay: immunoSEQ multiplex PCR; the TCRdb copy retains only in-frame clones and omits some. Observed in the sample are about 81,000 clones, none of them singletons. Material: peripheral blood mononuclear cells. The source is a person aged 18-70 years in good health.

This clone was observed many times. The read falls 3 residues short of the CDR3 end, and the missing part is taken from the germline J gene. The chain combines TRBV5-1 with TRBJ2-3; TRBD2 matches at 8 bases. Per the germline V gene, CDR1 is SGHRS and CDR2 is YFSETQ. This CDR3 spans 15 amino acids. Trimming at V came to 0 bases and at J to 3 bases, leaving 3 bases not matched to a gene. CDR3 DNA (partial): TGCGCCAGCAGCTTGGAACTAGCGGAGACAGATACG. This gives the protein CASSLELAETDT. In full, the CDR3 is CASSLELAETDTQYF.

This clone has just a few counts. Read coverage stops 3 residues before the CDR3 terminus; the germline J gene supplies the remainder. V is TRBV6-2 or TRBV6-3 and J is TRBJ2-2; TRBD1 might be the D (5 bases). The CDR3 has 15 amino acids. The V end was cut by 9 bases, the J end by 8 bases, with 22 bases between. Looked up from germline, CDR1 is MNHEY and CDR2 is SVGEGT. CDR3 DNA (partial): TGTGCCAGTCTCGTAAGGGGCCGGAACAGAGGGGAG. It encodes CASLVRGRNRGE. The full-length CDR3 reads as CASLVRGRNRGELFF.

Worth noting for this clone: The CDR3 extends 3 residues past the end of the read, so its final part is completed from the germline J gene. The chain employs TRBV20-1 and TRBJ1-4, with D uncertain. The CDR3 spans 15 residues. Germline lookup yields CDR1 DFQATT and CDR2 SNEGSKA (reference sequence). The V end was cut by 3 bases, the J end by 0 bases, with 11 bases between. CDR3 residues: CSARAVGATNEKLFF. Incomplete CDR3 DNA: TGCAGTGCTAGGGCCGTGGGCGCAACTAATGAAAAA.

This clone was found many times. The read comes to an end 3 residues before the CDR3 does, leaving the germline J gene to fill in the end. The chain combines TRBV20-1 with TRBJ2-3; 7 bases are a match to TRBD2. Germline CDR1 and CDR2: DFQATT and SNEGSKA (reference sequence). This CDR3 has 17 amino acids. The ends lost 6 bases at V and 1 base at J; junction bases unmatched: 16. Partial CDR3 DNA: TGCAGTGCCACAAATATGGTTAATGCGGGAGGCACAGATACG. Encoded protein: CSATNMVNAGGTDT. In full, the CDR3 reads CSATNMVNAGGTDTQYF.

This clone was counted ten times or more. This CDR3 is CASSPQGRDNSPLHF. The sequenced part of the CDR3 DNA is TGTGCCAGCAGCCCCCAAGGTCGGGATAATTCACCC. The chain carries TRBV7-9 and TRBJ1-6; D is ambiguous. The CDR3 goes on 3 residues after the read ends, and that part is filled in from the germline J gene. CDR1 and CDR2 from the germline V gene are SEHNR and FQNEAQ (reference sequence). Trimming left V 5 bases short and J 5 bases short, with 13 bases between. CDR3 length: 15 amino acids.

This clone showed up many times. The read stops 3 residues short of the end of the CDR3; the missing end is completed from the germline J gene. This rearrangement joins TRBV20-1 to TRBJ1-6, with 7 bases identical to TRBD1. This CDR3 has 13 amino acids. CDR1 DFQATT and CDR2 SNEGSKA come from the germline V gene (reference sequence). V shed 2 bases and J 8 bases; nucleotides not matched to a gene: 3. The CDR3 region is CSARPTGDSPLHF. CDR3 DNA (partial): TGCAGTGCTAGACCTACAGGGGATTCACCC.

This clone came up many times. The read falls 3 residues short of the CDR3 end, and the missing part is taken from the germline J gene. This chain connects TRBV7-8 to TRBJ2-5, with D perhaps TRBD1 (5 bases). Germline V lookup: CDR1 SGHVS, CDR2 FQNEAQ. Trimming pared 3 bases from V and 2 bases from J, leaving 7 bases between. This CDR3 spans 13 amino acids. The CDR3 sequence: CASSFRQQETQYF. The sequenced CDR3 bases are TGTGCCAGCAGCTTTCGACAGCAAGAGACC. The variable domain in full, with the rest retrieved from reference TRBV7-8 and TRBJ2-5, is GAGVSQSPRYKVAKRGQDVALRCDPISGHVSLFWYQQALGQGPEFLTYFQNEAQLDKSGLPSDRFFAERPEGSVSTLKIQRTQQEDSAVYLCASSFRQQETQYFGPGTRLLVL.

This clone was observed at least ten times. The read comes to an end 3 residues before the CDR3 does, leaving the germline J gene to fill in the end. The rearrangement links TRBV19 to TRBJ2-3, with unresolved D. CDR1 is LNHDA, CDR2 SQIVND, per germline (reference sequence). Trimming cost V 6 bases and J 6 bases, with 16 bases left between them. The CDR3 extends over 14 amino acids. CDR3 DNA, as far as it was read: TGTGCCAGTAGCCGTCTCGTAGCAGATGATACG. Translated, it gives CASSRLVADDT. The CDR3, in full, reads CASSRLVADDTQYF. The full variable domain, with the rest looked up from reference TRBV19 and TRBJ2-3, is DGGITQSPKYLFRKEGQNVTLSCEQNLNHDAMYWYRQDPGQGLRLIYYSQIVNDFQKGDIAEGYSVSREKKESFPLTVTSAQKNPTAFYLCASSRLVADDTQYFGPGTRLTVL.

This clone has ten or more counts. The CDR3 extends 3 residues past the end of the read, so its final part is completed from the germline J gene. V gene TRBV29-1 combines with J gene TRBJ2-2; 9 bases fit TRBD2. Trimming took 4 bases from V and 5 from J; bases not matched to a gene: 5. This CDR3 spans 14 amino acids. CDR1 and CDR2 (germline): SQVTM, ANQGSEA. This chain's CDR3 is CSVVVAGVTGELFF. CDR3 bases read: TGCAGCGTTGTGGTAGCGGGAGTGACCGGGGAG.

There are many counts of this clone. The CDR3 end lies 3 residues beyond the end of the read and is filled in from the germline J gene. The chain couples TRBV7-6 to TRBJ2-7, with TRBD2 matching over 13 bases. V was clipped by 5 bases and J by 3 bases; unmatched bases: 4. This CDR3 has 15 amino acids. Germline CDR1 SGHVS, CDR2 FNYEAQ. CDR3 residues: CASSRTSGGLYEQYF. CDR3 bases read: TGTGCCAGCAGCCGGACTAGCGGGGGACTCTACGAG.